This T cell receptor beta chain was profiled in a study of OX40 agonist ivuxolimab in advanced cancers. Patients with a history of autoimmune disease or on systemic immunosuppression were excluded. About this clone: Its antigen is unidentified.

Per the germline V gene, CDR1 is KGHSH and CDR2 is LQKENI. V dropped 1 base and J dropped 2; count of bases not matched to a gene: 1. The CDR3 is made up of 16 amino acids. Sequencing was performed with immunoSEQ multiplex PCR; in TCRdb, only in-frame clones are kept and a portion is missing. Seen here are about 70,000 clones, about nine tenths observed once, and the top ten hold more than 2.5%. Study conclusions and caveats: The 0.1-3.0 mg/kg partial responders had among the lowest clonal expansion. In the 0.1 to 3.0 mg/kg range, CD4+ and CD8+ blood T cells had expanded clonally by week 6.

The source is an adult with an advanced solid tumor such as melanoma, head and neck, liver or kidney cancer. The sample in question was CD4+ or CD8+ T cells sorted from blood, obtained in a trial of the OX40 agonist ivuxolimab. This chain joins TRBV18 and TRBJ2-2; 10 bases match TRBD2. This CDR3 is CASSPRTSGNTGELFF. DNA for the CDR3: TGTGCCAGCTCACCACGGACTAGCGGAAACACCGGGGAGCTGTTTTTT.